These 22 T cell receptor beta chains originate from one sample sequenced in a study of monozygotic twins with inflammatory bowel disease. TCRdb reprocessed the 5' RACE reads and reports one entry per CDR3 protein, with no DNA. This sample's clone table lists some 190,000 distinct CDR3 sequences. Material: blood. These receptors were taken from a human donor with ulcerative colitis or Crohn's disease, or a healthy co-twin of an affected twin (not recorded which).

CDR3 sequence reads: CATSRDQERPETQYF. This chain connects TRBV15 to TRBJ2-5. Germline V gene data show CDR1 as LNHNV and CDR2 as YYDKDF (reference sequence). The CDR3 runs 15 residues. The complete variable domain, with remaining parts taken from reference TRBV15 and TRBJ2-5, reads DAMVIQNPRYQVTQFGKPVTLSCSQTLNHNVMYWYQQKSSQAPKLLFHYYDKDFNNEADTPDNFQSRRPNTSFCFLDIRSPGLGDTAMYLCATSRDQERPETQYFGPGTRLLVL.

The chain combines TRBV23-1 with TRBJ2-1; as DNA is missing, the TRBD2 call by TCRdb cannot be tested. TRBV23-1 is an open reading frame whose function is uncertain. The CDR3 runs to 14 residues. CDR3 protein: CATLQGPEGNEQFF.

This chain uses TRBV5-4 with TRBJ2-7; absent DNA, TCRdb's TRBD2 call cannot be checked. Germline V gene data show CDR1 as SGHNT and CDR2 as YYREEE (reference sequence). CDR3 size: 15 residues. The CDR3 protein is CASSLIAAAPYEQYF.

The J gene is TRBJ1-2, the V gene TRBV5-1; without DNA, the TCRdb call of TRBD1 cannot be checked. Germline V gene data show CDR1 as SGHRS and CDR2 as YFSETQ. CDR3 length: 16 amino acids. CDR3 in amino acids: CASSQSSGKGSHGYTF.

V usage is TRBV7-9 and J usage is TRBJ2-1; TCRdb's D call, TRBD1, is unchecked because there is no DNA. This CDR3 region has 16 residues. Germline V gives CDR1 SEHNR, CDR2 FQNEAQ (reference sequence). CDR3 amino acids: CASSLYREIGHNEQFF.

The gene calls are TRBV4-3 and TRBJ2-6. Germline V gives CDR1 LGHNA, CDR2 YSLEER. This CDR3 has 18 residues. The CDR3: CASSQDFSGSLGANVLTF.

This rearrangement joins TRBV5-1 to TRBJ2-1; TCRdb proposes TRBD1, but this gene call is untestable without DNA. Per germline, CDR1 SGHRS and CDR2 YFSETQ. This CDR3 has 17 amino acids. CDR3: CASSLGLAGPVGNEQFF.

The chain is built from TRBV7-9 and TRBJ1-4. Germline V CDR1 and CDR2: SEHNR, FQNEAQ (reference sequence). The CDR3 totals 16 residues. CDR3 region: CASSLPVFGANEKLFF.

This chain links TRBV5-1 with TRBJ2-2; TCRdb's D gene call, TRBD1, goes unchecked for lack of DNA. The CDR3 is made up of 18 amino acids. The germline V gene encodes CDR1 SGHRS and CDR2 YFSETQ. The CDR3 here is CASSLEGLGAWNTGELFF.

The gene calls are TRBV30 and TRBJ1-1; TCRdb selects TRBD1, and the lack of DNA leaves this call unchecked. This CDR3 is 13 amino acids long. Germline CDR1 and CDR2: GTSNPN and SVGIG (reference sequence). The CDR3: CAWMGHTNTEAFF.

V and J are TRBV7-9 and TRBJ2-5; the D call from TCRdb, TRBD1, cannot be confirmed without DNA. The CDR3 extends over 13 amino acids. Germline lookup yields CDR1 SEHNR and CDR2 FQNEAQ (reference sequence). CDR3 region: CASSPWDRVDQYF.

J is TRBJ1-1 and V is TRBV14; TCRdb's D gene call, TRBD1, goes unchecked for lack of DNA. Germline-derived CDR1 and CDR2 are SGHDN and FVKESK. The CDR3 runs 15 residues. The CDR3: CASSHEDRRNTEAFF.

The chain employs TRBV5-1 and TRBJ2-5. CDR1 and CDR2 from the germline V gene are SGHRS and YFSETQ. The CDR3 has 14 amino acids. The CDR3 spells CASSPVGLQETQYF.

The chain has TRBV28 and TRBJ1-1. The CDR3 has 17 residues. CDR1 is MDHEN and CDR2 is SYDVKM in the germline V gene. CDR3 region: CASSFLEGASMNTEAFF.

The V gene is TRBV18, the J gene TRBJ2-2; checking the TCRdb D call of TRBD1 is not possible without DNA. Germline CDR1 and CDR2: KGHSH and LQKENI. The CDR3 loop spans 14 amino acids. The CDR3 region is CASSPKQDTGELFF.

The chain couples TRBV7-2 to TRBJ2-7; TCRdb outputs TRBD2, but without DNA this stays unchecked. Germline-derived CDR1 and CDR2 are SGHTA and FQGNSA. The CDR3 extends over 15 amino acids. This chain's CDR3 is CASSLTSGRSYEQYF.

This chain joins TRBV20-1 and TRBJ2-1; TCRdb designates TRBD2, a call that cannot be tested without DNA. There are 14 residues in the CDR3. Germline V lookup: CDR1 DFQATT, CDR2 SNEGSKA (reference sequence). The CDR3 here is CSAPFGGATNEQFF.

This rearrangement joins TRBV6-2 or TRBV6-3 to TRBJ1-6; the TCRdb D gene call, TRBD1, has no DNA to confirm it. The germline gives CDR1 MNHEY, CDR2 SVGEGT. This CDR3 contains 17 residues. CDR3 region: CASTRPSGRGIDSPLHF.

The chain is built from TRBV4-2 and TRBJ1-1. The germline V gene has CDR1 LGHNA and CDR2 YNFKEQ. This CDR3 is 13 amino acids long. CDR3 loop: CASSQDTEAEAFF.

V is TRBV7-2 and J is TRBJ2-3; TCRdb names TRBD1, which stays unverified in the absence of DNA. Germline assignment: CDR1 SGHTA and CDR2 FQGNSA. The CDR3 has 15 residues. CDR3 protein: CASSLWRERADTQYF.

The chain joins TRBV20-1 to TRBJ1-3. CDR3 length: 14 amino acids. The germline V gene has CDR1 DFQATT and CDR2 SNEGSKA (reference sequence). The CDR3 loop is CSARGPTSGNTIYF.

CDR3 loop: CASNPGTGPGSTEAFF. V gene TRBV6-1 combines with J gene TRBJ1-1; the TCRdb call, TRBD1, lacks DNA for checking. Germline V CDR1 and CDR2: MNHNS, SASEGT. CDR3 size: 16 residues.